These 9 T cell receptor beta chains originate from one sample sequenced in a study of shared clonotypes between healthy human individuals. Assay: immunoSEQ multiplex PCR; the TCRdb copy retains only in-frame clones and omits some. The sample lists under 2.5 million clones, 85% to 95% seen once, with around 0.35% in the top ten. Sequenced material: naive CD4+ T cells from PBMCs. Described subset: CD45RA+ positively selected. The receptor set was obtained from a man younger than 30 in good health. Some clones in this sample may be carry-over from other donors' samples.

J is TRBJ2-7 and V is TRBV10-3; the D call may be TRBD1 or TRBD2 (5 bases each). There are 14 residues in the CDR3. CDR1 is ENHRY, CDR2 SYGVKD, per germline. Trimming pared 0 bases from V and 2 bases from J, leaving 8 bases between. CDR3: CAISESRGPYEQYF. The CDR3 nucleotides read TGTGCCATCAGTGAGTCGAGGGGCCCCTACGAGCAGTACTTC.

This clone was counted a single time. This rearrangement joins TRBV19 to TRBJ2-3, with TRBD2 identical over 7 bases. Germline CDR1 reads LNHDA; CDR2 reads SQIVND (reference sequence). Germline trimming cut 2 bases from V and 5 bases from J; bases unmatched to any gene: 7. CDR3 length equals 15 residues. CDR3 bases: TGTGCCAGTAGTATAACGCCGGGAGGCCAAGATACGCAGTATTTT. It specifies CASSITPGGQDTQYF.

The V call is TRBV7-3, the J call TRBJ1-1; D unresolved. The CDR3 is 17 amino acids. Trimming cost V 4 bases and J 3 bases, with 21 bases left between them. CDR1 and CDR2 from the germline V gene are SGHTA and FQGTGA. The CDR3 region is CASSSNRDDVGDTEAFF. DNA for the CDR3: TGTGCCAGCAGCTCCAATCGCGACGACGTGGGCGACACTGAAGCTTTCTTT.

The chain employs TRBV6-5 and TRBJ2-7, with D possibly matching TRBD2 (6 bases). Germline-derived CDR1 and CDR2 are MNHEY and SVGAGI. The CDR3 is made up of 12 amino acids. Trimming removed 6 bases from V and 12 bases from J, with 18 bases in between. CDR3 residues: CASSPGAGLRYF. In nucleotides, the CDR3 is TGTGCCAGCAGCCCCGGGGCGGGGCTCCGGTACTTC.

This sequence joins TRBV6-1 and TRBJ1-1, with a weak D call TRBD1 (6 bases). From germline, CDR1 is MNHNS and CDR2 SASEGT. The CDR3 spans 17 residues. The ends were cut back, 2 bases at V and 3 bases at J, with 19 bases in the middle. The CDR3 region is CASSESTGRGRDTEAFF. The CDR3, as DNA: TGTGCCAGCAGTGAAAGTACAGGGAGGGGAAGGGACACTGAAGCTTTCTTT.

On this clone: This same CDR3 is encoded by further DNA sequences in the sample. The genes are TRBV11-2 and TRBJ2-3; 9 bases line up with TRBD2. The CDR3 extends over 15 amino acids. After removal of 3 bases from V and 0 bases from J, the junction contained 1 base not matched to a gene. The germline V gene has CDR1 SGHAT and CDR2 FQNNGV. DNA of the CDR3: TGTGCCAGCAGCTTTACTAGCGGGAGCACAGATACGCAGTATTTT. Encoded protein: CASSFTSGSTDTQYF. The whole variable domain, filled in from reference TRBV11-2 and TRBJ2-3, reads EAGVAQSPRYKIIEKRQSVAFWCNPISGHATLYWYQQILGQGPKLLIQFQNNGVVDDSQLPKDRFSAERLKGVDSTLKIQPAKLEDSAVYLCASSFTSGSTDTQYFGPGTRLTVL.

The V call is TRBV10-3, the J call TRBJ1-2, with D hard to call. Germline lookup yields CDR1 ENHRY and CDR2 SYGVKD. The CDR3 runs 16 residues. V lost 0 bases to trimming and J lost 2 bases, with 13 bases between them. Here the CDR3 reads CAISESWAGQNYGYTF. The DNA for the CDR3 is TGTGCCATCAGTGAGTCTTGGGCCGGGCAGAACTATGGCTACACCTTC.

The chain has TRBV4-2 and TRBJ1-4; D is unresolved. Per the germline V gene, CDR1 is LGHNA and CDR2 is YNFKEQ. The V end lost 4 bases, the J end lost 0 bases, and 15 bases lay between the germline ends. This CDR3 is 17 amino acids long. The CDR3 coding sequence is TGTGCCAGCAGCCCTAGTCCTGGTGAGGCAACTAATGAAAAACTGTTTTTT. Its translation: CASSPSPGEATNEKLFF.

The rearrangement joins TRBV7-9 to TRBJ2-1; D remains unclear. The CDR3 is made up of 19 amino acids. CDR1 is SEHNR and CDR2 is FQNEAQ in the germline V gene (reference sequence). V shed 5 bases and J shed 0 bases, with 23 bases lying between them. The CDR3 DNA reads TGTGCCAGCAGCCCTGAATTCAAGGGCAGAAGAGACTCCTACAATGAGCAGTTCTTC. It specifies CASSPEFKGRRDSYNEQFF.